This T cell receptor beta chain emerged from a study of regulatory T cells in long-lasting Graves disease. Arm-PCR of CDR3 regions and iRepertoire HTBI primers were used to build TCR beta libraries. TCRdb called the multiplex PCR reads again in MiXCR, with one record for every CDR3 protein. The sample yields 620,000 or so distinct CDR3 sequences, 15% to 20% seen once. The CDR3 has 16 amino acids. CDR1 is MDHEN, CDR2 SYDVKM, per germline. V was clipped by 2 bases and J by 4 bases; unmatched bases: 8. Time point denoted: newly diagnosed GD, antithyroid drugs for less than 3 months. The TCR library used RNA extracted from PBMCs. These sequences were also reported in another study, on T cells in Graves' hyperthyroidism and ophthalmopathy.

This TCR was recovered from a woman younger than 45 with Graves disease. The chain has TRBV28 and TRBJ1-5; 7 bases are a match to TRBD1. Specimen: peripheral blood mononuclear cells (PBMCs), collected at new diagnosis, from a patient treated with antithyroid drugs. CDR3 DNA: TGTGCCAGCAGTTTACCGCCGACAGGGATAAATCAGCCCCAGCATTTT. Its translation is CASSLPPTGINQPQHF. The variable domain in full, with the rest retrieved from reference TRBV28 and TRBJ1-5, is DVKVTQSSRYLVKRTGEKVFLECVQDMDHENMFWYRQDPGLGLRLIYFSYDVKMKEKGDIPEGYSVSREKKERFSLILESASTNQTSMYLCASSLPPTGINQPQHFGDGTRLSIL.